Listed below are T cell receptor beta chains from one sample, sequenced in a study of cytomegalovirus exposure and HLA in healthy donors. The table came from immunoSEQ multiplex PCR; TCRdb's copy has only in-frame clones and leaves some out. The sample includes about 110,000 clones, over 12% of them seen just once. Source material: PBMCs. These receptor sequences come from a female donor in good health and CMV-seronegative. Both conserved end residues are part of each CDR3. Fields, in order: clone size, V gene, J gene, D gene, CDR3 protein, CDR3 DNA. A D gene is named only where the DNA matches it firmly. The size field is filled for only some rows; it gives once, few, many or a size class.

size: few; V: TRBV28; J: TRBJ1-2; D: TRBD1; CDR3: CASGGQLYGYTF; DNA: TGTGCCAGTGGGGGACAGCTGTATGGCTACACCTTC
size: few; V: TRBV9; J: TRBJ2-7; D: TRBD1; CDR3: CASSSRDRGSYEQYF; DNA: TGTGCCAGCAGCTCCCGGGACAGGGGGTCCTACGAGCAGTACTTC
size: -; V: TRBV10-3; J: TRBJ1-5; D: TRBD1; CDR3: CAISGTDSNQPQHF; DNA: TGTGCCATCAGCGGGACAGATAGCAATCAGCCCCAGCATTTT
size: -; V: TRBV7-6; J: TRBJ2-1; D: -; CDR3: CASSQNRERLIYNEQFF; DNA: TGTGCCAGCAGCCAGAACAGGGAACGACTTATTTACAATGAGCAGTTCTTC
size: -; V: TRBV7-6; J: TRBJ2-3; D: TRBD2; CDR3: CASSLAGGVPDTQYF; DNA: TGTGCCAGCAGCTTAGCGGGGGGGGTCCCAGATACGCAGTATTTT
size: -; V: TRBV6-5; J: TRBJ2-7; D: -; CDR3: CASSRPSEGGWEQYF; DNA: TGTGCCAGCAGTCGTCCAAGCGAGGGAGGTTGGGAGCAGTACTTC
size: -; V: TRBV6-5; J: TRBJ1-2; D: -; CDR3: CASSYSSGGVHYGYTF; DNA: TGTGCCAGCAGTTACTCCTCCGGAGGGGTGCATTATGGCTACACCTTC
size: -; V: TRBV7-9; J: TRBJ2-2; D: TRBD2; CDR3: CASSLVSGGTGELFF; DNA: TGTGCCAGCAGCTTAGTTAGCGGGGGCACCGGGGAGCTGTTTTTT
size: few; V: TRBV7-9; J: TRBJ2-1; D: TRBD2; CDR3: CASSSGTSGRALGNEQFF; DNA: TGTGCCAGCAGCTCCGGGACTAGCGGGAGGGCCCTGGGCAATGAGCAGTTCTTC
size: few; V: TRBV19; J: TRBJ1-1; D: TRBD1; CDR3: CASSPLTGTGTTEAFF; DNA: TGTGCCAGTAGTCCTCTTACCGGGACAGGGACGACTGAAGCTTTCTTT
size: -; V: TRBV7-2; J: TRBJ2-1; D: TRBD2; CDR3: CASSLIAGVSYNEQFF; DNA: TGTGCCAGCAGCCTTATAGCGGGGGTCTCCTACAATGAGCAGTTCTTC
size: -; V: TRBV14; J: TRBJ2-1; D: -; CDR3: CASSQWSLQGGYNEQFF; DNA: TGTGCCAGCAGCCAATGGTCGTTACAGGGCGGGTACAATGAGCAGTTCTTC
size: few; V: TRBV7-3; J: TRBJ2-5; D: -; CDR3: CASSLGGARETQYF; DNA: TGTGCCAGCAGCTTAGGGGGGGCCCGAGAGACCCAGTACTTC
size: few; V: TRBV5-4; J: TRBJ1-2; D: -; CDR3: CASSSNYLSYGYTF; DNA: TGTGCCAGCAGCTCTAATTACCTTTCCTATGGCTACACCTTC
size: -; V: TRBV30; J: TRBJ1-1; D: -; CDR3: CAWSETGTEAFF; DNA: TGTGCCTGGAGTGAGACAGGCACTGAAGCTTTCTTT
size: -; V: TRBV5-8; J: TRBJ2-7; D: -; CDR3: CASSLAWQTYEQYF; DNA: TGTGCCAGCAGCTTGGCCTGGCAGACCTACGAGCAGTACTTC
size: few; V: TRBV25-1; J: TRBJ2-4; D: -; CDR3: CASSEFRGGQNIQYF; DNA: TGTGCCAGCAGTGAATTTAGGGGGGGCCAAAACATTCAGTACTTC
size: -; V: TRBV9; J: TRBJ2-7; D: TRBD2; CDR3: CASSVEPSGSIYEQYF; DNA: TGTGCCAGCAGCGTAGAACCTAGCGGGAGTATTTACGAGCAGTACTTC
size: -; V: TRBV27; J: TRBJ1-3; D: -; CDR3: CASSGRGKGSGNTIYF; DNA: TGTGCCAGCAGTGGGAGGGGGAAGGGGTCTGGAAACACCATATATTTT
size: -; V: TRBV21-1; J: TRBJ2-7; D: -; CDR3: CASSKEREIYEQYF; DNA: TGTGCCAGCAGCAAAGAGAGGGAAATTTACGAGCAGTACTTC
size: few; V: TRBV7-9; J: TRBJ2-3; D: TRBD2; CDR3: CASSLGLAGSTDTQYF; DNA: TGTGCCAGCAGCTTAGGGCTAGCGGGGAGCACAGATACGCAGTATTTT
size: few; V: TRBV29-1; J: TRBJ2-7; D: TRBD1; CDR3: CSVSGTGVYEQYF; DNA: TGCAGCGTGTCGGGGACAGGGGTCTACGAGCAGTACTTC
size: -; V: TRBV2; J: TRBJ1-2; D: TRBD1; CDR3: CASSLSGERGQGYTF; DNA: TGTGCCAGCAGCCTAAGTGGCGAAAGGGGGCAAGGCTACACCTTC
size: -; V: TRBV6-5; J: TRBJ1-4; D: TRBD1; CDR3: CASSWTGLDGKLFF; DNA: TGTGCCAGCAGTTGGACAGGCCTCGACGGAAAACTGTTTTTT
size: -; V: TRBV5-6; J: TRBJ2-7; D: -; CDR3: CASSLPGQMYEQYF; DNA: TGTGCCAGCAGCTTGCCGGGACAAATGTACGAGCAGTACTTC
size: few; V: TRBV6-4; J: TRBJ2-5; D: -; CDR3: CASSVVSGETQYF; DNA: TGTGCCAGCAGTGTGGTCTCAGGAGAGACCCAGTACTTC
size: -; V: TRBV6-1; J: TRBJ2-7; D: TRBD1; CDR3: CASSTGTGDAYEQYF; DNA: TGTGCCAGCAGTACCGGGACAGGGGACGCCTACGAGCAGTACTTC
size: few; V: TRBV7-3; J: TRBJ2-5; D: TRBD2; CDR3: CASSVLAGETQYF; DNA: TGTGCCAGCAGCGTACTAGCGGGAGAGACCCAGTACTTC
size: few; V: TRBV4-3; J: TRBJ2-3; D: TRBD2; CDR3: CASSHNGASGSTDTQYF; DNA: TGCGCCAGCAGCCACAATGGGGCTAGCGGTAGCACAGATACGCAGTATTTT
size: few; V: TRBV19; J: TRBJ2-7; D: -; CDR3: CASQLAGEQYF; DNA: TGTGCCAGTCAACTCGCAGGGGAGCAGTACTTC
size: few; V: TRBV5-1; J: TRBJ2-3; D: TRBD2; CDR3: CASSPTSGGTRVSTDTQYF; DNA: TGCGCCAGCTCTCCGACTAGCGGGGGTACGCGCGTCAGCACAGATACGCAGTATTTT
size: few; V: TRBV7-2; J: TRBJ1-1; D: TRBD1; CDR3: CASSPRDRVFTEAFF; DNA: TGTGCCAGCAGCCCCCGGGACAGGGTTTTCACTGAAGCTTTCTTT
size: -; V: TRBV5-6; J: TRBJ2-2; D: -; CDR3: CASSAAGQGELFF; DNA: TGTGCCAGCAGTGCGGCGGGGCAAGGGGAGCTGTTTTTT
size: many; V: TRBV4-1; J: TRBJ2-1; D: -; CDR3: CASSLPTSNEQFF; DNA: TGCGCCAGCAGCCTCCCGACTAGTAATGAGCAGTTCTTC
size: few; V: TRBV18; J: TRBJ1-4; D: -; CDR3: CASSPQGVNEKLFF; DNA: TGTGCCAGCTCACCACAGGGGGTTAATGAAAAACTGTTTTTT
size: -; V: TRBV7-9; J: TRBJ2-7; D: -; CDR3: CASSLELSIYEQYF; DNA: TGTGCCAGCAGCTTAGAACTGAGCATCTACGAGCAGTACTTC
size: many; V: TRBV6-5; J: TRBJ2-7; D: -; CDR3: CASSYSRQAGYEQYF; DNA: TGTGCCAGCAGTTACTCGAGACAGGCAGGTTACGAGCAGTACTTC
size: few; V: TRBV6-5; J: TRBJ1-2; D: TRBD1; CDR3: CASRFPNRGDYGYTF; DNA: TGTGCCAGCAGGTTCCCAAACAGGGGGGACTATGGCTACACCTTC
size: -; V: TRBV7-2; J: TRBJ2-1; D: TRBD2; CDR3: CASSFGSGGAGEQFF; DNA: TGTGCCAGCAGCTTTGGGAGCGGGGGGGCCGGTGAGCAGTTCTTC
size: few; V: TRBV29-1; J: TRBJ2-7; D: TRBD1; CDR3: CSVRGQGYEQYF; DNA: TGCAGCGTCCGAGGACAGGGCTACGAGCAGTACTTC
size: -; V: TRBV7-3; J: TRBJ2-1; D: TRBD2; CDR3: CASSLMASGGYNEQFF; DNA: TGTGCCAGCAGCTTAATGGCGAGCGGGGGATACAATGAGCAGTTCTTC
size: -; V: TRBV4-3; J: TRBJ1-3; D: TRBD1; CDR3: CASSQMTGAGNTIYF; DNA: TGCGCCAGCAGCCAAATGACAGGGGCTGGAAACACCATATATTTT
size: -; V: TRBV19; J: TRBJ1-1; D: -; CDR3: CASSISPDTEAFF; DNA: TGTGCCAGTAGTATATCCCCGGACACTGAAGCTTTCTTT
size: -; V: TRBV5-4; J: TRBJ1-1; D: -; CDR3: CASSSPRSSSSGTEAFF; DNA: TGTGCCAGCAGCTCCCCTCGCAGTTCATCCTCGGGCACTGAAGCTTTCTTT
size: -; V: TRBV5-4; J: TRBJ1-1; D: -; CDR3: CASSLAGTNTEASF; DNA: TGTGCCAGCAGCTTGGCCGGGACAAACACTGAAGCTTCCTTT
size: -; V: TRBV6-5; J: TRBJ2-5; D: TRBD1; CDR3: CASRVSGGMGTQYF; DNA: TGTGCCAGCAGGGTATCAGGGGGAATGGGGACCCAGTACTTC
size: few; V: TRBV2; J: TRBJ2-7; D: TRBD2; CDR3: CASRTATSVGAEQYF; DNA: TGTGCCAGCAGGACTGCCACTAGCGTGGGTGCCGAGCAGTACTTC
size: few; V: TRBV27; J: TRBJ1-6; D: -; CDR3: CASSLPGNHSPLHF; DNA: TGTGCCAGCAGTTTACCGGGAAATCATTCACCCCTCCACTTT
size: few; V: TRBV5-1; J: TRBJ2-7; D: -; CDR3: CASSLGGTSYEQYF; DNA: TGCGCCAGCAGCTTGGGGGGGACATCCTACGAGCAGTACTTC
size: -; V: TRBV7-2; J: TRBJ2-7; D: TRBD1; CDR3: CASSKYRGSYEQYF; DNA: TGTGCCAGCAGCAAATACAGGGGTTCCTACGAGCAGTACTTC